Following are 3 T cell receptor beta chains from one sample sequenced in a study of CD4 and CD8 cells across lung adenocarcinoma regions. A single record per CDR3 protein comes from TCRdb applying MiXCR to the PCR reads. In the table there are 4,500 or so distinct CDR3 sequences, roughly 45% of which are singletons. Specimen: CD4+ T cells from the margin of a lung tumor. Every receptor here comes from a female donor with lung adenocarcinoma. The CD4 and CD8 labels of this study may be unreliable.

This clonotype was seen repeatedly, ten times or more. The chain uses TRBV6-1 and TRBJ2-3, with 12 bases lining up with TRBD2. Unmatched junction bases numbered 5, after V lost 2 bases and J lost 5 bases. The CDR3 length is 16 residues. CDR1 and CDR2 from the germline V gene are MNHNS and SASEGT. CDR3 loop: CASSELAGGPQDTQYF. For the CDR3, the DNA is TGTGCCAGCAGTGAACTAGCGGGAGGGCCTCAAGATACGCAGTATTTT.

By share, this clonotype ranks as medium-sized (0.01 to 0.1%). V gene TRBV12-3 or TRBV12-4 combines with J gene TRBJ2-1; 10 nucleotides line up with TRBD1. The end of the DNA aligns better with TRBJ2-7, so the J call may be wrong. CDR3 size: 14 residues. This CDR3 reads CASSRTGGSYEQYF. The CDR3 bases are TGTGCCAGCAGCCGGACAGGGGGGTCCTACGAGCAGTACTTC.

The J gene is TRBJ2-5, the V gene TRBV8-2. TRBV8-2 counts as a pseudogene. The CDR3 covers 9 residues. The CDR3 reads CAQIIKKKF. The DNA of the CDR3 is TGTGCCCAGATAATTAAAAAAAAATTT.